The 13 T cell receptor beta chains presented below share a single source sample, sequenced in a study of T cells in Graves' hyperthyroidism and ophthalmopathy. Amplified TCR beta CDR3 regions came from RNA transcripts. RT-PCR in the first round (using the HTBI primer set) targeted the TCR CDR3. TCRdb redid the calling of the multiplex PCR reads with MiXCR, one entry per CDR3 protein. The table lists more than 450,000 distinct CDR3 sequences, less than 20% of them singletons. Input material: blood. Source of these receptors: a man aged 35 to 55 with Graves' ophthalmopathy.

In its sample, this clonotype was seen a few times. The genes are TRBV20-1 and TRBJ1-6; D may be TRBD1 (5 bases). CDR3 size: 13 residues. V was shortened by 0 bases and J by 8 bases, with 8 bases between the two germline ends. CDR1 DFQATT and CDR2 SNEGSKA come from the germline V gene (reference sequence). The CDR3 coding sequence is TGCAGTGCTAGAGATGGGGCCTATTCACCCCTCCACTTT. Its protein is CSARDGAYSPLHF.

The V call is TRBV7-6, the J call TRBJ1-1, with TRBD1 matching over 9 bases. V gave up 4 bases and J gave up 0 bases; unmatched junction bases: 9. The CDR3 loop spans 17 amino acids. Per the germline V gene, CDR1 is SGHVS and CDR2 is FNYEAQ. This chain's CDR3 is CASSSMDRGPLNTEAFF. In nucleotides, the CDR3 is TGTGCCAGCAGCTCTATGGACAGGGGCCCTTTGAACACTGAAGCTTTCTTT.

This clonotype was detected ten times or more. V is TRBV28 and J is TRBJ2-5, with D possibly being TRBD1 (6 bases). Germline V gene sequence: CDR1 MDHEN, CDR2 SYDVKM. V lost 4 bases to trimming and J lost 6 bases, with 18 bases between them. This CDR3 has 15 amino acids. The CDR3 reads CASSSWDIEGKTQYF. The DNA of the CDR3 is TGTGCCAGCAGTTCATGGGACATCGAAGGGAAGACCCAGTACTTC.

Ten or more counts support this clonotype. The chain employs TRBV2 and TRBJ2-7, with 7 bases identical to TRBD1. The CDR3 spans 17 residues. CDR1 and CDR2 (germline): SNHLY, FYNNEI. V was clipped by 7 bases and J by 5 bases; unmatched bases: 20. The CDR3 spells CASKILRAARGKNEQYF. In nucleotides, the CDR3 is TGTGCCAGCAAGATTTTGCGGGCGGCCAGGGGGAAGAACGAGCAGTACTTC. The whole variable domain, remainder taken from reference TRBV2 and TRBJ2-7, is EPEVTQTPSHQVTQMGQEVILRCVPISNHLYFYWYRQILGQKVEFLVSFYNNEISEKSEIFDDQFSVERPDGSNFTLKIRSTKLEDSAMYFCASKILRAARGKNEQYFGPGTRLTVT.

This clonotype was observed a few times. This chain links TRBV5-1 with TRBJ1-2, with a possible D match to TRBD1 (5 bases). This CDR3 spans 13 amino acids. Germline V gene lookup returns CDR1 SGHRS and CDR2 YFSETQ. V gave up 6 bases and J gave up 1 base, with 10 bases separating them. The CDR3 loop reads CASMPGGNYGYTF. The DNA of the CDR3 is TGCGCCAGCATGCCGGGGGGTAACTATGGCTACACCTTC.

There are many counts of this clonotype. Written as DNA, the CDR3 is TGCGCCAGCAGCTTGTGGGCCGGGGGGGCAGACAATGAGCAGTTCTTC. This gives the protein CASSLWAGGADNEQFF. The rearrangement links TRBV5-1 to TRBJ2-1; 8 bases are a match to TRBD2. Germline V gives CDR1 SGHRS, CDR2 YFSETQ. The CDR3 consists of 16 residues. V gave up 1 base and J gave up 5 bases; unmatched junction bases: 8. The variable domain in full, with the rest retrieved from reference TRBV5-1 and TRBJ2-1, is KAGVTQTPRYLIKTRGQQVTLSCSPISGHRSVSWYQQTPGQGLQFLFEYFSETQRNKGNFPGRFSGRQFSNSRSEMNVSTLELGDSALYLCASSLWAGGADNEQFFGPGTRLTVL.

This clonotype was detected ten times or more. V is TRBV12-3 or TRBV12-4 and J is TRBJ2-2; D not resolved. The CDR3 is 14 residues long. Trimming took 8 bases from V and 6 from J, leaving 16 bases between them. CDR3 nucleotide sequence: TGTGCCAGCCTTCCCAGCCATGGAGCCGGGGAGCTGTTTTTT. This encodes CASLPSHGAGELFF.

The chain employs TRBV6-1 and TRBJ1-1, with D perhaps TRBD1 (6 bases). Trimming pared 3 bases from V and 1 base from J, leaving 9 bases between. Germline V CDR1 and CDR2: MNHNS, SASEGT. The CDR3 consists of 14 residues. The DNA of the CDR3 is TGTGCCAGCAGTGACGACAGGAGGAACACTGAAGCTTTCTTT. It encodes CASSDDRRNTEAFF.

The chain employs TRBV19 and TRBJ1-2; no definite D call. Germline values: CDR1 LNHDA, CDR2 SQIVND (reference sequence). V dropped 2 bases and J dropped 4 bases, with 17 bases sitting between them. The CDR3 has 16 residues. The CDR3 sequence: CASSINFHIRPYGYTF. CDR3 nucleotide sequence: TGTGCCAGTAGTATAAACTTTCACATCCGCCCCTATGGCTACACCTTC.

V is TRBV27 and J is TRBJ2-5, with 8 bases identical to TRBD2. Germline V gene lookup returns CDR1 MNHEY and CDR2 SMNVEV (reference sequence). V was pared by 3 bases and J by 5 bases, with 8 bases of the junction left unmatched. The CDR3 spans 15 residues. CDR3 protein: CASSFVRGGEETQYF. In DNA form, the CDR3 reads TGTGCCAGCAGTTTCGTTCGGGGGGGCGAGGAGACCCAGTACTTC.

This clonotype has at least ten counts. The chain uses TRBV27 and TRBJ1-1; 8 bases align to TRBD1. The CDR3 covers 15 residues. V dropped 2 bases and J dropped 4; count of bases not matched to a gene: 6. The germline CDR1 and CDR2 sequences are MNHEY and SMNVEV (reference sequence). The CDR3 here is CASSLKPTGATEAFF. The DNA of the CDR3 is TGTGCCAGCAGTTTAAAACCGACAGGGGCCACTGAAGCTTTCTTT.

The rearrangement links TRBV20-1 to TRBJ2-5, with 7 bases lining up with TRBD1. Per germline, CDR1 DFQATT and CDR2 SNEGSKA (reference sequence). V gave up 2 bases and J gave up 5 bases; unmatched junction bases: 8. The CDR3 covers 14 residues. The CDR3 DNA reads as TGCAGTGCTAGAACCCGAGGGGGCCTGGAGACCCAGTACTTC. This gives the protein CSARTRGGLETQYF.

This clonotype was observed at least ten times. The chain joins TRBV6-2 or TRBV6-3 to TRBJ1-1; D unclear. The CDR3 runs to 14 residues. Germline V lookup: CDR1 MNHEY, CDR2 SVGEGT. Trimming removed 2 bases from V and 3 bases from J, with 10 bases in between. Here the CDR3 reads CASSYGGPHTEAFF. CDR3 sequence (DNA): TGTGCCAGCAGTTACGGAGGGCCGCACACTGAAGCTTTCTTT.